This TCR beta chain was identified in a study of spatial heterogeneity in lung cancer (dated by TCRdb to the late 2010s). Broadly, across the study: Beta-chain transcripts were consistently detected in greater numbers than alpha-chain transcripts, which likely reflects a higher abundance of beta-chain transcripts. The study quantitatively compared TCR alpha and beta repertoires across multiple tumor regions, matched nontumor lung and blood in non-small cell lung cancer. At surgery, roughly 220 tumor regions, around 65 matched nontumor lung samples and 56 PBMC samples were TCR-sequenced for both alpha and beta chains. Nonsynonymous mutation counts, determined by whole-exome sequencing of tumor tissue, were related to TCR repertoire features. In the raw uncorrected reads, each unique combination of TCR and UMI appeared on average more than ten times.

Beyond this particular receptor, the publication reports: Ubiquitous expanded tumor TCRs were found in blood more often at tumor resection than at routine follow-up. Additional single-cell paired TCR alpha and beta sequencing was considered necessary to confirm, at a functional level, the hypothesis that regional TCRs recognize regional mutations.

The sample's time point label is to be understood as: sample taken at primary tumor resection. For TCR sequencing, whole RNA was extracted from tumor and nontumor lung tissue, or from cryopreserved PBMC samples, and no cell sorting was done. The donors were more than 65 patients from the lung TRACERx cohort who had early-stage, untreated non-small cell lung cancer. A patient was chosen for TCR sequencing only when enough RNA was available from at least two tumor regions. V is cut by 3 bases and J by 2 bases, and the space between the germline ends is 10 bases. The CDR3 runs 13 amino acids, cysteine and phenylalanine included. Here the CDR3 DNA is all that survives: 39 bases in frame from base 1. CDR1 SQVTM and CDR2 ANQGSEA are derived from the germline V gene. Libraries were prepared through 5' RACE. The data were produced on a NextSeq 500. To allow correction of PCR and sequencing errors, the TCR library protocol tagged every TCR cDNA molecule with a unique molecular identifier. The authors' pipeline ran thus. TCR identification, UMI-based error correction and CDR3 extraction were performed with Decombinator tools. Expanded TCRs were defined as those above a frequency of 2 per 1,000, corresponding to the top 1% of the tumor frequency distribution. Each repertoire was subsampled 100 times to 5,000 TCRs, after which Renyi diversity was computed with the R vegan package. CDR3 similarity networks were built from amino acid triplet string-kernel similarity, connecting CDR3s with pairwise similarity above 0.82. TCRdb itself trimmed the public reads at Q25 with fastp, ran MiXCR and retained productive beta chains. Each record represents a unique CDR3 protein, reported with the most common genes and DNA among its rows. TCRdb, not the original authors, processed these V and J calls. In all, the sample holds around 92,000 distinct CDR3 sequences, and roughly 12% of those were seen once. Jointly, the top ten make up about 38% of the sample.

As concerns this clonotype: The antigen this receptor binds is unknown. Nothing much larger sits one base from this clone, and base qualities are not available.

Recombination linked TRBV29-1 to TRBJ2-5; the D gene cannot be named for sure. Sample: PBMCs, taken at surgery. This sequence was found in a male donor with early-stage non-small cell lung cancer. The DNA reads TGCAGCGTTGATCGCTCAGGTCAAGAGACCCAGTACTTC. Translated, it reads CSVDRSGQETQYF.